This note documents a single T cell receptor beta chain sequence. The record originates from a study of shared T cell receptors in the human thymus. CDR1 and CDR2 (germline): SGHDN, FVKESK. The CDR3 loop spans 15 amino acids. The V end lost 0 bases, the J end lost 3 bases, and 12 bases lay between the germline ends. The table came from immunoSEQ multiplex PCR; TCRdb's copy has only in-frame clones and leaves some out. The sample records some 660,000 clones, about 87% being singletons. These data were also reused for a study on human thymus T cells. As that report states: Highly overlapping thymic repertoires in unrelated individuals were reported by related research.

The sample was thymocytes. V and J are TRBV14 and TRBJ2-7; TRBD2 is a possible D gene (6 bases). The origin of this receptor is a boy younger than two with a congenital heart defect. CDR3 region: CASSQDSRGLYEQYF. CDR3 nucleotides: TGTGCCAGCAGCCAAGATAGTAGGGGACTCTACGAGCAGTACTTC.